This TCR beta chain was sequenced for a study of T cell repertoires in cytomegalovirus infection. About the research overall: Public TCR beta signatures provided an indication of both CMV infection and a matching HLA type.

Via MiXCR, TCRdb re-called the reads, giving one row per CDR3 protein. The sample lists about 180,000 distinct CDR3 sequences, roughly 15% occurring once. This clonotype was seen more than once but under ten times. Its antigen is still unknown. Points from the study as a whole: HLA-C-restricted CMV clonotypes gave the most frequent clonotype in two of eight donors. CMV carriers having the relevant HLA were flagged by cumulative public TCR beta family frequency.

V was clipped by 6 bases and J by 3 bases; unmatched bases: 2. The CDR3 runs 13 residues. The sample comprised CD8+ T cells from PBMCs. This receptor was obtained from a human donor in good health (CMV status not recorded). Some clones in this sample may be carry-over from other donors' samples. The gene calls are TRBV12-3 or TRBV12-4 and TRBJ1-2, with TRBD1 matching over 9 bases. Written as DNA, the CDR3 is TGTGCCAGCAGACAGGGGGCTGACTATGGCTACACCTTC. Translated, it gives CASRQGADYGYTF.